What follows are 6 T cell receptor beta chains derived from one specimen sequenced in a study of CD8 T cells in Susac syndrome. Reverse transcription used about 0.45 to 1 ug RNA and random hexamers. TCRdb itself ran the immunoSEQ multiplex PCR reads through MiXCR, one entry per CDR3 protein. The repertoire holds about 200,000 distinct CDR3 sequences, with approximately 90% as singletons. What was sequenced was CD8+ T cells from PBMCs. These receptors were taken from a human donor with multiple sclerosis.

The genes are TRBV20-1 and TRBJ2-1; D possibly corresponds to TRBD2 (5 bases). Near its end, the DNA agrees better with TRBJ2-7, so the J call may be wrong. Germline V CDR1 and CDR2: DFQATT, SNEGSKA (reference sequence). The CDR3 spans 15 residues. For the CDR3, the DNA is TGCAGTGCCGGCTGGCCGGCGTTTCGGGAATACGAGCAGTACTTC. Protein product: CSAGWPAFREYEQYF.

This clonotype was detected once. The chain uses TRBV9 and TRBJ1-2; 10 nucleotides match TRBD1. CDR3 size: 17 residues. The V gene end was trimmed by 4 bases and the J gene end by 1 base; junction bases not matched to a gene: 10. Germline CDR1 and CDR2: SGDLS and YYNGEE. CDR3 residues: CASSPRDRGSLNYGYTF. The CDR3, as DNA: TGTGCCAGCAGCCCCCGGGACAGGGGATCCCTTAACTATGGCTACACCTTC.

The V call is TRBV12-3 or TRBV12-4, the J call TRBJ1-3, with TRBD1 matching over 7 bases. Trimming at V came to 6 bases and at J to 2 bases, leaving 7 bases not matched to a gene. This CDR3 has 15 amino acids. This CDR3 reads CASRTGWQPGNTIYF. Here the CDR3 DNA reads TGTGCCAGCAGGACAGGGTGGCAACCTGGAAACACCATATATTTT.

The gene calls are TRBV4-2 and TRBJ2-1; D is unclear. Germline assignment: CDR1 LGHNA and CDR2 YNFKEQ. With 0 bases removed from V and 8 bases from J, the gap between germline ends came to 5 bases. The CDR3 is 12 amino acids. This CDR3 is CASSQDDYEQFF. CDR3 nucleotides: TGTGCCAGCAGCCAAGATGATTATGAGCAGTTCTTC.

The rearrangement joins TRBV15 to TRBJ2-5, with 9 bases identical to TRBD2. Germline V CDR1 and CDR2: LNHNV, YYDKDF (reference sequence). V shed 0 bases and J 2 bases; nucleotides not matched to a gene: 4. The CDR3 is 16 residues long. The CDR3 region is CATSRDGLAGQETQYF. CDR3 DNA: TGTGCCACCAGCAGAGATGGGCTAGCGGGACAAGAGACCCAGTACTTC.

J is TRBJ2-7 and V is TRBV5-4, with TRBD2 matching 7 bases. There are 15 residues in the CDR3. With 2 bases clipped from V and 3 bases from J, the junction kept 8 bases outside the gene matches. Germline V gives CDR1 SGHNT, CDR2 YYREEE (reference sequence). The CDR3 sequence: CASSFRDGGFYEQYF. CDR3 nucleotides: TGTGCCAGCAGCTTCCGGGACGGGGGGTTCTACGAGCAGTACTTC.